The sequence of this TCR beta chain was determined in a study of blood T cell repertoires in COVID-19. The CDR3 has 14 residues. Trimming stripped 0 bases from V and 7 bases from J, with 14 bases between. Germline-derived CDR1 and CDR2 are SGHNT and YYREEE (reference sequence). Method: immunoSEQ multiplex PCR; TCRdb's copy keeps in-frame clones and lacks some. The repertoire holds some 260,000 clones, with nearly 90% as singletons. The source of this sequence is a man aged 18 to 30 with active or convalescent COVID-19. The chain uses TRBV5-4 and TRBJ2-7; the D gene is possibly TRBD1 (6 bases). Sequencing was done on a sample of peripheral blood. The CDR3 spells CASSLVGQLREQYF. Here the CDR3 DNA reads TGTGCCAGCAGCTTGGTGGGACAACTGCGGGAGCAGTACTTC.